This T cell receptor (beta chain) is from a study of T cell repertoires in cytomegalovirus infection. Study as a whole: Indications of both CMV infection and matching HLA type were provided by public TCR beta signatures. Study results and limitations: The ex vivo response showed dominance by HLA-C-restricted CMV-specific TCR beta clonotypes.

This CDR3 contains 15 residues. From germline, CDR1 is MNHEY and CDR2 SVGEGT. Trimming took 5 bases from V and 5 from J; bases not matched to a gene: 11. TCRdb re-derived calls from the reads in MiXCR, one entry per CDR3 protein. Among roughly 920,000 distinct CDR3 sequences, approximately 31% were seen once, and the ten largest hold around an eighth. As regards this clonotype: Its antigen is as yet unknown.

V usage is TRBV6-2 or TRBV6-3 and J usage is TRBJ2-5, with 7 positions matching TRBD1. The sequences come from cultured CD8+ T cells from PBMCs, collected from culture after CMV antigen stimulation. The sequence was collected from a human donor in good health (CMV status not recorded). Some clones in this sample may be carry-over from other donors' samples. The CDR3 region is CASSLSTGLGETQYF. The CDR3 DNA follows: TGTGCCAGCAGTCTCTCGACAGGGTTGGGGGAGACCCAGTACTTC.